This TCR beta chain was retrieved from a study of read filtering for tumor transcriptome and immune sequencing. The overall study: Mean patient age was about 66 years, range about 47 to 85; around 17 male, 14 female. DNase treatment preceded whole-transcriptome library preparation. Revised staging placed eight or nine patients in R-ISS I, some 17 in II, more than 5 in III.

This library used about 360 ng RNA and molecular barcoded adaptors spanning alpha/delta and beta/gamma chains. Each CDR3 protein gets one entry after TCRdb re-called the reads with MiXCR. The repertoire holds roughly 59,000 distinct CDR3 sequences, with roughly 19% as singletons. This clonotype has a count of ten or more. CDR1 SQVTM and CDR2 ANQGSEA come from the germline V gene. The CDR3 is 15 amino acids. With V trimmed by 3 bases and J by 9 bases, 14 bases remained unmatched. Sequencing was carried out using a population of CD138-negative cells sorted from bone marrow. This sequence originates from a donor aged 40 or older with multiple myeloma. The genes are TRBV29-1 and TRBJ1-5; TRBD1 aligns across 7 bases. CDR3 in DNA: TGCAGCGTTGACCGGGGACAGTCCAAGTCAGGGCCCCAGCATTTT. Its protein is CSVDRGQSKSGPQHF.